This section outlines one TCR beta chain sequence together with its context. Which antigen it targets is not known. Base quality data are lacking; no much larger clone is found one base away. These data come from a study (dated by TCRdb to 2021 to 2024). PBMCs were isolated from peripheral blood, and genomic DNA from unsorted PBMCs was used for TCR beta sequencing. The germline V gene sets CDR1 to SGHTA and CDR2 to FQGTGA. Inclusive of the bounding cysteine and phenylalanine, the CDR3 is 15 residues long. Of all the DNA, just the CDR3 is kept, 45 bases in frame from base 1. The junction shows trimming of 4 bases on V and 2 bases on J, and the gene matches do not reach 4 bases of it. TCR beta chain repertoires were profiled by survey-level sequencing on the immunoSEQ platform. As for the authors' bioinformatics: Repertoire diversity was quantified by the inverse Simpson index, and CDR3 amino acid length spectratypes and V-J pairing frequencies were compared. TCR beta CDR3 sequences were matched against VDJdb to annotate clonotypes specific to SARS-CoV-2, CMV, influenza A and EBV. The source is immuneACCESS, and TCRdb retained only in-frame sequences with V and J called. Part of the clones is not carried over; for the studies checked, unresolved V genes explain less than half of this, and the remainder is unexplained. V and J calls and clone size are as listed in that table; D and trimming were resolved from the DNA. This sample lists tens of thousands of clones; 85% to 95% were detected once. The leading ten clones occupy roughly 4% of the sample.

The research as a whole found: Further investigation, including longitudinal sampling and assessment of a control group, is stated by the authors to be required.

The rearranged segments are TRBV7-3 and TRBJ2-1, with 8 middle bases fitting TRBD2. The sample comprised PBMCs. The sequence derives from a middle-aged man with rheumatoid arthritis. The DNA sequence is TGTGCCAGCAGCTCGTTTAGCGGGGCCTACAATGAGCAGTTCTTC. Its translation reads: CASSSFSGAYNEQFF.